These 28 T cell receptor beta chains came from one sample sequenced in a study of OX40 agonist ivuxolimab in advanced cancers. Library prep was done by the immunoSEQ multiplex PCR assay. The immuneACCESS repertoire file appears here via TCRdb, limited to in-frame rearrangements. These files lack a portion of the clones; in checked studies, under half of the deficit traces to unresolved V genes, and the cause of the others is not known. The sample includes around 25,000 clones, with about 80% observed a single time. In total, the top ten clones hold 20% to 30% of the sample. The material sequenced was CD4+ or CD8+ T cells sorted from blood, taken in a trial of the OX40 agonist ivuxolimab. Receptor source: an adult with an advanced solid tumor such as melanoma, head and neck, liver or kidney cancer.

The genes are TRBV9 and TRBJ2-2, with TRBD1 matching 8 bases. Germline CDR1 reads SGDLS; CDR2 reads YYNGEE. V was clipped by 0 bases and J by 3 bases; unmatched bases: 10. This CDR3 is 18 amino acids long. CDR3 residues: CASSVEIGQGSDTGELFF. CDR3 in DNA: TGTGCCAGCAGCGTAGAAATTGGACAGGGATCGGACACCGGGGAGCTGTTTTTT.

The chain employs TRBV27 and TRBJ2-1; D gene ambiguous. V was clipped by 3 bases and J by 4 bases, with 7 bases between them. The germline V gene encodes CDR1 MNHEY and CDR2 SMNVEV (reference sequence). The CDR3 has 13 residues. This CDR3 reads CASSFGGYNEQFF. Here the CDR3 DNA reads TGTGCCAGCAGTTTTGGCGGATACAATGAGCAGTTCTTC.

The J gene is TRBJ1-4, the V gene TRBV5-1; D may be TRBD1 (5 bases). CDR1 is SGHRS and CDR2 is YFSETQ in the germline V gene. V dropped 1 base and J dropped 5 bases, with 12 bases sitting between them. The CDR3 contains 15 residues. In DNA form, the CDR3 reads TGCGCCAGCAGCTTGTTGTTGGGGGGGAATGAAAAACTGTTTTTT. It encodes CASSLLLGGNEKLFF. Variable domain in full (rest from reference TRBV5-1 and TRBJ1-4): KAGVTQTPRYLIKTRGQQVTLSCSPISGHRSVSWYQQTPGQGLQFLFEYFSETQRNKGNFPGRFSGRQFSNSRSEMNVSTLELGDSALYLCASSLLLGGNEKLFFGSGTQLSVL.

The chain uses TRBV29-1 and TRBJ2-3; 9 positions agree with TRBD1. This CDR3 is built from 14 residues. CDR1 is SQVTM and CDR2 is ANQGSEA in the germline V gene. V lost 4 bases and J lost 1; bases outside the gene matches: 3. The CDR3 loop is CSVVRDRGTDTQYF. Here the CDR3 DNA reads TGCAGCGTTGTAAGGGACAGGGGCACAGATACGCAGTATTTT.

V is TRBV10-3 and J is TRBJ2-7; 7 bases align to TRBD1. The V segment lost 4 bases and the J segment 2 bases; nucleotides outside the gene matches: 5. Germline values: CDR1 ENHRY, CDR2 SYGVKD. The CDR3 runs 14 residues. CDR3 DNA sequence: TGTGCCATCAGTGTAACAGGGGCCACCTACGAGCAGTACTTC. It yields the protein CAISVTGATYEQYF.

This chain's CDR3 is CASSLEWTSGSEQYF. The CDR3 region has the DNA TGTGCCAGCAGCTTAGAGTGGACTAGCGGGAGCGAGCAGTACTTC. The chain couples TRBV7-6 to TRBJ2-7; 13 nucleotides agree with TRBD2. V lost 1 base to trimming and J lost 6 bases; unmatched junction nucleotides: 3. CDR1 is SGHVS and CDR2 is FNYEAQ in the germline V gene. The length of the CDR3 is 15 residues.

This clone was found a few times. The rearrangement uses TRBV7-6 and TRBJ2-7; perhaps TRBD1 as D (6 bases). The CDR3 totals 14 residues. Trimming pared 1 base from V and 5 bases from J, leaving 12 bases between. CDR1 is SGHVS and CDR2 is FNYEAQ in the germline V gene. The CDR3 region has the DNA TGTGCCAGCAGCTTAGGGGGTGGGGGCCACGAGCAGTACTTC. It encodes CASSLGGGGHEQYF.

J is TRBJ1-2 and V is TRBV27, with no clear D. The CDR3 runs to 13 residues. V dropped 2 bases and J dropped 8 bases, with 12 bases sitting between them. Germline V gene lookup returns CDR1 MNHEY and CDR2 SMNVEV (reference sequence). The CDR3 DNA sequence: TGTGCCAGCAGTTTAGGTCCGTCGAGAGGCTACACCTTC. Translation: CASSLGPSRGYTF.

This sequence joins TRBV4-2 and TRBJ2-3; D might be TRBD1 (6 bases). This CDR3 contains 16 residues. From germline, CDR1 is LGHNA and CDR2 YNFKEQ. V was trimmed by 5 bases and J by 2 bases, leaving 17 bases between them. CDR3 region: CASSLGLGAVTDTQYF. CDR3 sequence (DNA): TGTGCCAGCAGCTTGGGGCTGGGGGCTGTCACAGATACGCAGTATTTT.

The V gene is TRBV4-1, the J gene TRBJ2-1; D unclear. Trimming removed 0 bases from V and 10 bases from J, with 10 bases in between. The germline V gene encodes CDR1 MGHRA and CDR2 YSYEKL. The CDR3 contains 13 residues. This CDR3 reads CASSQDLDSEQFF. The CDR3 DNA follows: TGCGCCAGCAGCCAAGATCTTGATAGCGAGCAGTTCTTC.

The CDR3 spells CASSLAGTEAFF. CDR3 coding DNA: TGTGCCAGCAGCTTAGCCGGTACTGAAGCTTTCTTT. The rearrangement joins TRBV7-9 to TRBJ1-1; D ambiguous. CDR1 SEHNR and CDR2 FQNEAQ come from the germline V gene (reference sequence). CDR3 length: 12 residues. Between the trimmed V and J ends, which lost 0 bases and 5 bases, there was a span of 4 bases.

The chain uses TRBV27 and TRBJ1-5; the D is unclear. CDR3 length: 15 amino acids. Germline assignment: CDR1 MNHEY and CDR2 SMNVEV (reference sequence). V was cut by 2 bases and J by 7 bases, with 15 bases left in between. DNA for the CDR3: TGTGCCAGCAGTTTAAGGGTCGGTAGTTCCCAGCCCCAGCATTTT. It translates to CASSLRVGSSQPQHF.

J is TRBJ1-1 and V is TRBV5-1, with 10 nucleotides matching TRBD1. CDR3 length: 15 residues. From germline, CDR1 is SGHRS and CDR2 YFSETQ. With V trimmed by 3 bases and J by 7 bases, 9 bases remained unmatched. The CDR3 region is CASSSPGQGTFEAFF. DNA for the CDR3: TGCGCCAGCAGCTCCCCGGGACAGGGGACTTTTGAAGCTTTCTTT.

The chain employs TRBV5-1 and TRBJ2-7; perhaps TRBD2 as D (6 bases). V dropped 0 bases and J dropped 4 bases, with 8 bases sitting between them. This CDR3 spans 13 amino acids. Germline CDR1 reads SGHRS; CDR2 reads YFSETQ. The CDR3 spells CASSLAGVYEQYF. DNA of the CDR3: TGCGCCAGCAGCTTGGCGGGGGTGTACGAGCAGTACTTC.

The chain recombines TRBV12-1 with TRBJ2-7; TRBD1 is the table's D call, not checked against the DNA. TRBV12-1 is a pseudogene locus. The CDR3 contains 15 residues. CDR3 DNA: TGTGCCAGCAGCATTTACAATTGGGGTAGGGGCGAGCAGTACTTC. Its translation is CASSIYNWGRGEQYF.

The CDR3 here is CASSLAPGLNQPQHF. For the CDR3, the DNA is TGCGCCAGCAGCTTGGCTCCAGGTCTCAATCAGCCCCAGCATTTT. The chain uses TRBV5-1 and TRBJ1-5; D not resolved. CDR3 length: 15 amino acids. Germline V CDR1 and CDR2: SGHRS, YFSETQ. Trimming removed 0 bases at V and 3 bases at J, with 10 bases between.

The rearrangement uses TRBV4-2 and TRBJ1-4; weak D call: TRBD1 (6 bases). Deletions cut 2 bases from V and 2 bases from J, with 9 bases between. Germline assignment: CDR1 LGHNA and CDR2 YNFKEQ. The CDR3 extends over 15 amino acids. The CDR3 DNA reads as TGTGCCAGCAGCCAAATTGACAGGACTAATGAAAAACTGTTTTTT. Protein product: CASSQIDRTNEKLFF.

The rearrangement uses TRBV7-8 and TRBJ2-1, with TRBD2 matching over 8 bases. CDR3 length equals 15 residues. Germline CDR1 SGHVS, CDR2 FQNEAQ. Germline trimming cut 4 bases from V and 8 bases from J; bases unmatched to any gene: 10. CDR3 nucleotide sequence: TGTGCCAGCAGCTACTACGGGGGGGGCCTATATGAGCAGTTCTTC. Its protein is CASSYYGGGLYEQFF.

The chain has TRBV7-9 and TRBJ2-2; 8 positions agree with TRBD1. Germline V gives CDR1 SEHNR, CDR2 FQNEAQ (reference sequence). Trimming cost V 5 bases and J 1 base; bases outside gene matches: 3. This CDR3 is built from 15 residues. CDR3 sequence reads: CASSPDRGNTGELFF. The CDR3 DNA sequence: TGTGCCAGCAGCCCTGACAGGGGGAACACCGGGGAGCTGTTTTTT.

The CDR3 here is CASSLNPREEQYF. CDR3 DNA sequence: TGTGCCAGCAGCTTAAACCCCAGGGAAGAGCAGTACTTC. This chain links TRBV7-3 with TRBJ2-7, with TRBD1 as a possible D gene (5 bases). V shed 1 base and J shed 7 bases, with 11 bases lying between them. The CDR3 extends over 13 amino acids. Germline values: CDR1 SGHTA, CDR2 FQGTGA.

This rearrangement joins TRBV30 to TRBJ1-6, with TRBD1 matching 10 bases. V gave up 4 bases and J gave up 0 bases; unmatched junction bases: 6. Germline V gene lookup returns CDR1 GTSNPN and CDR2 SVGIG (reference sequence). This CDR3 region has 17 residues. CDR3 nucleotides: TGTGCCTGGACCACCGGGACAGGGGCCTCCTATAATTCACCCCTCCACTTT. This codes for CAWTTGTGASYNSPLHF.

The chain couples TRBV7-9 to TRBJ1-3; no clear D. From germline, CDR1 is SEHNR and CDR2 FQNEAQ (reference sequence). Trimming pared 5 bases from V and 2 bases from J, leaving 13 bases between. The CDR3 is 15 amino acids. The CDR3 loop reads CASSHPREAGNTIYF. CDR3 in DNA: TGTGCCAGCAGCCACCCCCGGGAGGCTGGAAACACCATATATTTT.

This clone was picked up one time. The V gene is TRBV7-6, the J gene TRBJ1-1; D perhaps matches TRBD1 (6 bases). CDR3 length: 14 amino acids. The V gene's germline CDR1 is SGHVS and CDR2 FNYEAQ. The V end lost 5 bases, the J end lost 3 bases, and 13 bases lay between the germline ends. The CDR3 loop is CASSAGALDTEAFF. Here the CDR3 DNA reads TGTGCCAGCAGCGCAGGGGCGTTGGACACTGAAGCTTTCTTT.

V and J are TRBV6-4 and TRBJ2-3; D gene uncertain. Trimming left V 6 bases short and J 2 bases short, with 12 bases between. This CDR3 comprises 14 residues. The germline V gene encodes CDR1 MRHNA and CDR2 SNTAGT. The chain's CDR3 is CASRERVITDTQYF. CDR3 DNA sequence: TGTGCCAGCAGAGAGAGAGTGATCACAGATACGCAGTATTTT.

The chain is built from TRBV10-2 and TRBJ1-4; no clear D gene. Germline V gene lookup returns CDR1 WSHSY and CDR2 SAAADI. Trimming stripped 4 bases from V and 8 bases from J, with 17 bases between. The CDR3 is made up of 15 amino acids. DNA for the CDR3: TGCGCCAGCAGTGCCCCACTTACCTCGGGCGAAAAACTGTTTTTT. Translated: CASSAPLTSGEKLFF.

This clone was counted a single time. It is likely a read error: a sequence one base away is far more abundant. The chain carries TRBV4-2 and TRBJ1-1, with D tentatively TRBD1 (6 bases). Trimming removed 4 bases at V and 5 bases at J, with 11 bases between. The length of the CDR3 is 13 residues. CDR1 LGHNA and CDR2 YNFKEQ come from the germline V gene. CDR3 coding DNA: TGTGCCAGCAGCCTACAGGGAGAGACTGAAGCTTTCTTT. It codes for CASSLQGETEAFF.

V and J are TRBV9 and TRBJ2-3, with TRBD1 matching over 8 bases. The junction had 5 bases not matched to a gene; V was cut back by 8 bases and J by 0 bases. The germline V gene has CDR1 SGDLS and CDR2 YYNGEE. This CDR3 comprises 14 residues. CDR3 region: CASSTGGSTDTQYF. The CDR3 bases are TGTGCCAGTTCCACAGGGGGAAGCACAGATACGCAGTATTTT.

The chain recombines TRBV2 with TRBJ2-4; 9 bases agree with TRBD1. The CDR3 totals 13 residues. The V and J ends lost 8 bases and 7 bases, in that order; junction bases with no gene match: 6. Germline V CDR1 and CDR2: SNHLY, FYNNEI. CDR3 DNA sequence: TGTGCCAGCCTTAGGACAGGGGAGAACATTCAGTACTTC. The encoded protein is CASLRTGENIQYF.